Each of the 10 T cell receptor beta chains below was sequenced from the same sample in a study of radiation and T cells in renal cell carcinoma. Some clones are missing from TCRdb's copy, which holds only in-frame ones; the method was immunoSEQ multiplex PCR. The sample lists 15,000 to 20,000 clones, approximately 48% occurring once. Treatment here: 15 Gy SBRT to primary tumor, nephrectomy 4 weeks later. The sample in question was tumor tissue, obtained from a patient whose treatment included radiotherapy and nephrectomy. These receptors were obtained from a woman aged 55-69 years with renal cell carcinoma.

The J gene is TRBJ1-5, the V gene TRBV5-8; a possible D gene is TRBD1 (5 bases). This CDR3 has 16 residues. Germline values: CDR1 SGHTS, CDR2 YDEGEE. Trimming shortened V by 1 base and J by 5 bases, and 16 bases separated the two germline ends. As DNA, the CDR3 is TGTGCCAGCAGCTTGCGAGCCCTCAGGGCGGATCAGCCCCAGCATTTT. This translates into CASSLRALRADQPQHF.

This clone was counted at least ten times. The chain joins TRBV9 to TRBJ1-2, with TRBD1 matching 9 bases. The CDR3 runs to 15 residues. V gave up 4 bases and J gave up 4 bases; unmatched junction bases: 8. Germline assignment: CDR1 SGDLS and CDR2 YYNGEE. CDR3 DNA: TGTGCCAGCAGCAAGCAGGGACAGGGAGGCTATGGCTACACCTTC. Protein: CASSKQGQGGYGYTF. Drawing the rest from reference TRBV9 and TRBJ1-2, the complete variable domain is DSGVTQTPKHLITATGQRVTLRCSPRSGDLSVYWYQQSLDQGLQFLIQYYNGEERAKGNILERFSAQQFPDLHSELNLSSLELGDSALYFCASSKQGQGGYGYTFGSGTRLTVV.

This clone has just a few counts. The chain recombines TRBV2 with TRBJ1-5; possibly TRBD1 for D (5 bases). With 0 bases removed from V and 6 bases from J, the gap between germline ends came to 18 bases. The CDR3 covers 17 residues. Per the germline V gene, CDR1 is SNHLY and CDR2 is FYNNEI. CDR3 bases: TGTGCCAGCAGTGAAGCGCTTCGGATGGTTGGGGCTCAGCCCCAGCATTTT. Translation gives CASSEALRMVGAQPQHF.

The chain employs TRBV29-1 and TRBJ1-4; 7 bases are shared with TRBD1. The CDR3 runs to 13 residues. J was trimmed by 8 bases and V by 8 bases; bases with no gene match: 11. Germline CDR1 is SQVTM and CDR2 is ANQGSEA. The CDR3 protein is CSFTRDRREKLFF. CDR3 nucleotides: TGCAGCTTCACCCGGGACAGAAGAGAAAAACTGTTTTTT.

The chain couples TRBV4-2 to TRBJ2-2, with a tentative D call TRBD2 (7 bases). The CDR3 has 18 residues. Germline loops: CDR1 LGHNA, CDR2 YNFKEQ. Trimming removed 4 bases from V and 5 bases from J, with 23 bases in between. CDR3 sequence reads: CASSRRGAGGGETGELFF. Here the CDR3 DNA reads TGTGCCAGCAGCCGCCGGGGAGCCGGAGGGGGGGAAACCGGGGAGCTGTTTTTT.

This clone was counted between two and nine times. The chain employs TRBV18 and TRBJ2-2; 8 positions match TRBD1. V gave up 3 bases and J gave up 1 base; unmatched junction bases: 4. The CDR3 runs 16 residues. Germline lookup yields CDR1 KGHSH and CDR2 LQKENI. The CDR3 sequence is CASSPVGTGNTGELFF. The CDR3 nucleotides read TGTGCCAGCTCACCGGTCGGGACAGGGAACACCGGGGAGCTGTTTTTT.

This clone appeared a single time. V is TRBV19 and J is TRBJ1-4; D call uncertain. The germline CDR1 and CDR2 sequences are LNHDA and SQIVND (reference sequence). V gave up 1 base and J gave up 0 bases, with 9 bases separating them. This CDR3 spans 16 amino acids. The CDR3: CASSIGSRSTNEKLFF. CDR3 DNA sequence: TGTGCCAGTAGTATAGGCAGTCGTTCAACTAATGAAAAACTGTTTTTT.

Concerning this clone itself: Distinct nucleotide sequences in the sample also encode this CDR3. This chain joins TRBV9 and TRBJ1-2; D not resolved. V lost 3 bases to trimming and J lost 0 bases, with 9 bases between them. The CDR3 totals 14 residues. Germline V gene data show CDR1 as SGDLS and CDR2 as YYNGEE. CDR3 loop: CASSAPRANYGYTF. Written as DNA, the CDR3 is TGTGCCAGCAGCGCCCCCCGGGCTAACTATGGCTACACCTTC.

The chain couples TRBV27 to TRBJ1-5; D gene ambiguous. Germline V CDR1 and CDR2: MNHEY, SMNVEV (reference sequence). Trimming removed 4 bases at V and 4 bases at J, with 5 bases between. The CDR3 contains 12 residues. CDR3 nucleotides: TGTGCCAGCAGTTCCCGGAATCAGCCCCAGCATTTT. It encodes CASSSRNQPQHF.

Here the CDR3 DNA reads TGCGCCAGCAGCCAAGCACAGGGGGCAGGCACCGGGGAGCTGTTTTTT. Its protein product is CASSQAQGAGTGELFF. The chain joins TRBV4-1 to TRBJ2-2, with 9 positions matching TRBD1. There are 16 residues in the CDR3. V trimming: 1 base; J trimming: 4 bases; junction bases outside the gene matches: 4. Germline CDR1 is MGHRA and CDR2 is YSYEKL.